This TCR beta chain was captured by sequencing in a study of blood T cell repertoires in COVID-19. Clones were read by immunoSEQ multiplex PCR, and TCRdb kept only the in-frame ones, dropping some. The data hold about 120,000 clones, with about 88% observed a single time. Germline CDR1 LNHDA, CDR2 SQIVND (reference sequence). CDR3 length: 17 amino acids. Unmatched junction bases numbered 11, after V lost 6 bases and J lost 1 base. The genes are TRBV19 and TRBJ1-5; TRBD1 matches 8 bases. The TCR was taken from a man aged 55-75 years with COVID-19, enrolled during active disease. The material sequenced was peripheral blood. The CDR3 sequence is CASRRSPGGASNQPQHF. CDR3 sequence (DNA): TGTGCCAGTAGAAGGTCCCCAGGGGGCGCGAGCAATCAGCCCCAGCATTTT.